This T cell receptor beta chain is from a study of shared clonotypes between healthy human individuals. Study in general: The composition of the donors was a couple of women and three men aged 18 to 49.

The table came from immunoSEQ multiplex PCR; TCRdb's copy has only in-frame clones and leaves some out. The sample includes approximately 700,000 clones, 73% of them seen just once. Germline assignment: CDR1 LNHNV and CDR2 YYDKDF (reference sequence). CDR3 length: 16 amino acids. Trimming removed 0 bases from V and 3 bases from J, with 12 bases in between. Notes on this clone: Its antigen is as yet unknown.

Points from the study as a whole: It was the non-shared clonotypes that had lower generation probabilities than clonotypes shared by all four donors. Researchers found naive subsets generally carried larger estimated richness than memory subsets. Roughly 5% of naive CD4 clonotypes were shared across a handful of donors.

The chain recombines TRBV15 with TRBJ1-5; possibly TRBD1 for D (5 bases). The specimen was memory CD4+ T cells sorted from blood. The subset is: CD45RA-negative fraction. The clonotype comes from a woman aged 25 to 39 in good health. The CDR3 DNA sequence: TGTGCCACCAGCAGAGATTGGCAGGGCACCAATCAGCCCCAGCATTTT. Its translation: CATSRDWQGTNQPQHF.